Detailed here is one T cell receptor (beta chain). This clonotype was seen only a few times. Its antigen has not been determined. The input lacks base qualities; no much larger clone sits a single base away. The CDR3 has 14 amino acids, counting the end cysteine and phenylalanine. Only CDR3 DNA remains: 42 bases, in frame from the first base. V gives up 4 bases and J gives up 2 bases, and the segment between their germline ends measures 13 bases. The germline V gene specifies SGHRS as CDR1 and YFSETQ as CDR2. Libraries were built with RT-PCR. Sequenced on an Illumina HiSeq 2500. TCRdb trimmed public reads at Q25 via fastp, called clones via MiXCR and kept in-frame beta chains. All rows with the same CDR3 protein become a single entry with the most common DNA and genes. Present in this sample are roughly 500,000 distinct CDR3 sequences, 25% of which were seen just once. The top ten constitute under 2.5% of the sample.

This record belongs to a study of response to subunit inactivated influenza vaccine (dated by TCRdb to the late 2010s). Regarding the study in general: Deep quantitative T cell receptor repertoire profiling was used in the study to track responses to a trivalent subunit inactivated influenza vaccine.

What the research found in general, with its limitations: According to the authors, only a limited number of new T cells may be recruited by each seasonal influenza vaccination.

The V and J genes are TRBV5-1 and TRBJ2-7; confidence is insufficient to name the D gene. The TCR was taken from a man aged 50 or older who received an inactivated influenza vaccine. Donor details come from another sample of the same person, matched by shared clones. The sequences come from CD4+ T cells sorted from PBMCs, collected more than 4 days after vaccination. The nucleotide sequence reads as follows: TGCGCCAGCAGCGCAACCACCACAACCTACGAGCAGTACTTC. Its protein product is CASSATTTTYEQYF. The full variable domain, completed from the reference TRBV5-1 and TRBJ2-7 proteins outside the CDR3, reads KAGVTQTPRYLIKTRGQQVTLSCSPISGHRSVSWYQQTPGQGLQFLFEYFSETQRNKGNFPGRFSGRQFSNSRSEMNVSTLELGDSALYLCASSATTTTYEQYFGPGTRLTVT.